What follows are 2 T cell receptor beta chains derived from one specimen sequenced in a study of T cell responses to AZD1222 COVID-19 vaccine. Sequencing was performed with immunoSEQ multiplex PCR; in TCRdb, only in-frame clones are kept and a portion is missing. Of some 150,000 clones listed, roughly nine tenths are singletons. Sequences were derived from peripheral blood, sampled on day 0 of MenACWY control vaccination. The receptors here all came from an adult in good health.

The J gene is TRBJ1-1, the V gene TRBV6-1; tentative D call: TRBD1 (5 bases). CDR1 is MNHNS and CDR2 is SASEGT in the germline V gene. The CDR3 has 15 amino acids. V lost 2 bases and J 0 bases, leaving 10 bases between the germline ends. This CDR3 reads CASSERGVVNTEAFF. The CDR3 nucleotides are TGTGCCAGCAGTGAAAGAGGGGTTGTGAACACTGAAGCTTTCTTT.

The chain joins TRBV7-2 to TRBJ1-5, with D perhaps TRBD1 (6 bases). The CDR3 runs to 13 residues. Germline V CDR1 and CDR2: SGHTA, FQGNSA. V was pared by 4 bases and J by 7 bases, with 11 bases between. The CDR3 loop is CASSSDSQQPQHF. The CDR3, as DNA: TGTGCCAGCAGCTCGGACAGCCAACAGCCCCAGCATTTT.